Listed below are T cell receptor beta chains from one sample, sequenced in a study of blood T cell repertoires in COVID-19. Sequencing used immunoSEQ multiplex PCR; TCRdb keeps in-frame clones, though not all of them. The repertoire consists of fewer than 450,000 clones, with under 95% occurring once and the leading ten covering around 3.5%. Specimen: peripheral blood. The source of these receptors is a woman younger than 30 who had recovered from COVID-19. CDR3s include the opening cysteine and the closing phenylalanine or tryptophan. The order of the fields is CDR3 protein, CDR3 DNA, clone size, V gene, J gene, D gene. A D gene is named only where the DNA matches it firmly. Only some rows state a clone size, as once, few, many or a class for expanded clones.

CASRTYEASKNIQYF	TGTGCCAGCAGGACCTACGAGGCGTCCAAAAACATTCAGTACTTC	once	TRBV6-5	TRBJ2-4	.
CASSLDPGSSDGYTF	TGTGCCAGCAGCCTAGACCCGGGTTCGAGCGATGGCTACACCTTC	.	TRBV11-2	TRBJ1-2	.
CASSLDGRGSYNEQFF	TGTGCCAGCAGCTTAGACGGGAGGGGTTCCTACAATGAGCAGTTCTTC	.	TRBV11-2	TRBJ2-1	TRBD2
CASRRHRGVGAEAFF	TGTGCCAGCAGGAGACACAGGGGAGTGGGCGCTGAAGCTTTCTTT	.	TRBV11-3	TRBJ1-1	TRBD1
CASSISGDNEQFF	TGTGCCAGTAGTATTAGCGGAGACAATGAGCAGTTCTTC	.	TRBV19	TRBJ2-1	.
CASSLHLAGGRVDEQFF	TGCGCCAGCAGCCTTCATTTAGCGGGAGGACGGGTCGATGAGCAGTTCTTC	.	TRBV5-1	TRBJ2-1	TRBD2
CASSLLGQGLETQYF	TGTGCCAGCAGCCTCCTTGGGCAGGGCCTAGAGACCCAGTACTTC	.	TRBV5-8	TRBJ2-5	.
CASRGQSNQPQHF	TGTGCCAGCAGGGGACAGAGCAATCAGCCCCAGCATTTT	.	TRBV2	TRBJ1-5	TRBD1
CSVLTQKETQYF	TGCAGCGTTCTGACACAGAAAGAGACCCAGTACTTC	once	TRBV29-1	TRBJ2-5	.
CASGLVGRTAGNTIYF	TGTGCTAGTGGTTTGGTAGGCCGAACAGCTGGAAACACCATATATTTT	.	TRBV12-5	TRBJ1-3	.
CATSVSGTGELFF	TGTGCCACCAGTGTCTCGGGGACCGGGGAGCTGTTTTTT	once	TRBV24-1	TRBJ2-2	.
CASSLLARASTDTQYF	TGTGCCAGCAGTTTACTGGCGCGGGCTAGCACAGATACGCAGTATTTT	.	TRBV27	TRBJ2-3	.
CASSQLAGHTQYF	TGCGCCAGCAGCCAACTAGCGGGACATACGCAGTATTTT	.	TRBV4-3	TRBJ2-3	TRBD2
CASSPRVQPQHF	TGTGCCAGCAGTCCCAGGGTTCAGCCCCAGCATTTT	.	TRBV6-2/TRBV6-3	TRBJ1-5	.
CSASPRFKIYNEQFF	TGCAGTGCTAGTCCACGGTTCAAAATCTACAATGAGCAGTTCTTC	.	TRBV20-1	TRBJ2-1	.
CASRLQGAVGYTF	TGTGCCAGCAGATTACAGGGGGCTGTTGGCTACACCTTC	few	TRBV5-4	TRBJ1-2	TRBD1
CSASQTGDEQFF	TGCAGTGCTAGTCAAACAGGGGATGAGCAGTTCTTC	few	TRBV20-1	TRBJ2-1	TRBD1
CAWSVFVTGTGNTIYF	TGTGCCTGGAGTGTCTTTGTGACAGGGACTGGAAACACCATATATTTT	.	TRBV30	TRBJ1-3	TRBD1
CASSQAFGTSGRNNEQFF	TGTGCCAGCAGCCAAGCTTTCGGGACTAGCGGGAGGAATAATGAGCAGTTCTTC	.	TRBV14	TRBJ2-1	TRBD2
CASSFKGANTEAFF	TGTGCCAGCAGCTTTAAGGGGGCAAACACTGAAGCTTTCTTT	.	TRBV7-2	TRBJ1-1	TRBD1
CASRVGGGGSNQPQHF	TGTGCCAGCAGAGTTGGGGGGGGAGGAAGCAATCAGCCCCAGCATTTT	.	TRBV2	TRBJ1-5	.
CAWSVFRTSGSYNEQFF	TGTGCCTGGAGTGTATTCCGGACTAGCGGGAGCTACAATGAGCAGTTCTTC	few	TRBV30	TRBJ2-1	TRBD2
CASSQPTSGVSSYNEQFF	TGCGCCAGCAGCCAACCGACTAGCGGGGTCAGCTCCTACAATGAGCAGTTCTTC	.	TRBV4-3	TRBJ2-1	TRBD2
CASSLARGGDWNGYTF	TGTGCCAGCAGTTTAGCCCGAGGGGGCGACTGGAATGGCTACACCTTC	.	TRBV27	TRBJ1-2	TRBD1
CASSYAWRGSTGELFF	TGTGCCAGCAGCTACGCCTGGCGAGGGAGTACCGGGGAGCTGTTTTTT	.	TRBV7-2	TRBJ2-2	.
CASSLSGGGSNQPQHF	TGTGCCAGCAGTTTATCAGGCGGGGGAAGCAATCAGCCCCAGCATTTT	.	TRBV27	TRBJ1-5	.
CASSLVRGVYNEQFF	TGTGCCAGCAGCTTAGTACGCGGAGTCTACAATGAGCAGTTCTTC	.	TRBV7-9	TRBJ2-1	.
CASSDSPGGRPEAFF	TGTGCCAGCAGTGACTCCCCGGGGGGGCGCCCTGAAGCTTTCTTT	.	TRBV6-4	TRBJ1-1	.
CASSPPAAGNTEAFF	TGTGCCAGCAGCCCCCCCGCCGCAGGGAACACTGAAGCTTTCTTT	.	TRBV7-9	TRBJ1-1	.
CASSPLPVAGHTDTQYF	TGCGCCAGCAGCCCTCTTCCGGTAGCGGGACACACAGATACGCAGTATTTT	.	TRBV4-3	TRBJ2-3	TRBD2
CASSPKAGGTDTQYF	TGTGCCAGCAGCCCGAAGGCAGGGGGCACAGATACGCAGTATTTT	once	TRBV21-1	TRBJ2-3	.
CASNRGGNYGYTF	TGTGCCAGCAACCGAGGGGGCAACTATGGCTACACCTTC	.	TRBV6-5	TRBJ1-2	TRBD1
CASSHTRDNEQFF	TGTGCCAGCAGCCACACTAGGGACAATGAGCAGTTCTTC	.	TRBV7-9	TRBJ2-1	.